These 25 T cell receptor beta chains share one sample of origin, sequenced in a study of yellow fever vaccine responses in identical twins. TCRdb recomputed calls from the RT-PCR reads with MiXCR, one row per CDR3 protein. The table has about 23,000 distinct CDR3 sequences, over 75% seen once. The source was T cells from blood (PBMCs), unsorted or a sorted subset (not recorded which), collected before or after yellow fever vaccination (not recorded which). The receptors derive from a woman aged 18-30 years who received the yellow fever vaccine.

This chain links TRBV23-1 with TRBJ1-5; D ambiguous. TRBV23-1 is an open reading frame whose function is uncertain. Trimming cost V 9 bases and J 4 bases, with 22 bases left between them. The CDR3 has 16 amino acids. The CDR3 protein is CASTRGLTWVNQPQHF. The DNA of the CDR3 is TGCGCCAGTACTCGCGGGCTCACCTGGGTAAATCAGCCCCAGCATTTT.

The chain carries TRBV11-2 and TRBJ2-1, with D possibly being TRBD2 (6 bases). CDR3 length: 14 amino acids. V was pared by 5 bases and J by 3 bases, with 11 bases between. Per germline, CDR1 SGHAT and CDR2 FQNNGV. The CDR3 DNA is TGTGCCAGCAGCCGCGGAGGGAACTACAATGAGCAGTTCTTC. Encoded protein: CASSRGGNYNEQFF.

In nucleotides, the CDR3 is TGTGCCAGCAGCTTCCCGGGACTAGCGGCCCACAATGAGCAGTTCTTC. Translating it yields CASSFPGLAAHNEQFF. The chain links TRBV7-9 to TRBJ2-1; 11 bases are shared with TRBD2. The CDR3 length is 16 residues. Trimming cost V 3 bases and J 5 bases; bases outside gene matches: 6. Germline V gene lookup returns CDR1 SEHNR and CDR2 FQNEAQ (reference sequence).

This chain joins TRBV12-3 or TRBV12-4 and TRBJ2-3; tentatively, D is TRBD1 (5 bases). Trimming took off 5 bases at V and 8 bases at J, with 14 bases between the two ends. The CDR3 contains 13 residues. CDR3 amino acids: CASSPIRDGTQYF. The CDR3 DNA reads TGTGCCAGCAGTCCGATCAGGGATGGTACGCAGTATTTT.

The chain carries TRBV18 and TRBJ1-1; 9 bases are a match to TRBD1. The length of the CDR3 is 15 residues. Germline CDR1 reads KGHSH; CDR2 reads LQKENI. The V segment lost 8 bases and the J segment 0 bases; nucleotides outside the gene matches: 7. The CDR3 loop reads CASTKGTGMNTEAFF. In DNA form, the CDR3 reads TGTGCCAGCACAAAAGGGACAGGGATGAACACTGAAGCTTTCTTT.

This clonotype was seen a handful of times. The J gene is TRBJ1-5, the V gene TRBV15; D perhaps matches TRBD1 (5 bases). CDR1 LNHNV and CDR2 YYDKDF come from the germline V gene (reference sequence). Trimming cost V 0 bases and J 5 bases, with 8 bases left between them. The CDR3 runs to 14 residues. CDR3 sequence (DNA): TGTGCCACCAGCAGAGAAAGGGGATATCAGCCCCAGCATTTT. Protein product: CATSRERGYQPQHF.

This chain joins TRBV28 and TRBJ2-2, with a weak D call TRBD2 (6 bases). Deletions cut 6 bases from V and 5 bases from J, with 16 bases between. From germline, CDR1 is MDHEN and CDR2 SYDVKM. The CDR3 sequence is 15 residues long. The CDR3 region is CASSPFIGGTGELFF. In nucleotides, the CDR3 is TGTGCCAGCAGCCCCTTCATCGGAGGGACCGGGGAGCTGTTTTTT. The whole variable domain, remainder taken from reference TRBV28 and TRBJ2-2, is DVKVTQSSRYLVKRTGEKVFLECVQDMDHENMFWYRQDPGLGLRLIYFSYDVKMKEKGDIPEGYSVSREKKERFSLILESASTNQTSMYLCASSPFIGGTGELFFGEGSRLTVL.

For the CDR3, the DNA is TGTGCCAGCAGCCCAAAGGTGGGATCCAATGAGCAGTTCTTC. Protein product: CASSPKVGSNEQFF. This chain uses TRBV7-9 with TRBJ2-1; unclear D gene. This CDR3 has 14 residues. Germline loops: CDR1 SEHNR, CDR2 FQNEAQ (reference sequence). Trimming stripped 5 bases from V and 6 bases from J, with 14 bases between.

This chain connects TRBV28 to TRBJ2-7; the D gene is possibly TRBD2 (6 bases). The germline V gene encodes CDR1 MDHEN and CDR2 SYDVKM. With 3 bases removed from V and 3 bases from J, the gap between germline ends came to 18 bases. There are 16 residues in the CDR3. As DNA, the CDR3 is TGTGCCAGCAGTTTTGGACGCGGGGCAAGCTTCTACGAGCAGTACGTC. This codes for CASSFGRGASFYEQYV.

The chain couples TRBV23-1 to TRBJ2-3; D is uncertain. TRBV23-1 is placed among ORFs of uncertain function. This CDR3 region has 13 residues. Between the trimmed V and J ends, which lost 8 bases and 2 bases, there was a span of 11 bases. The CDR3 protein is CASPRGNTDTQYF. The CDR3 DNA sequence: TGCGCCAGCCCTCGTGGTAACACAGATACGCAGTATTTT.

The chain is built from TRBV20-1 and TRBJ2-3; TRBD1 is a possible D gene (5 bases). The CDR3 is 17 residues long. The V and J ends lost 0 bases and 3 bases respectively, with 19 bases between them. Germline V gene sequence: CDR1 DFQATT, CDR2 SNEGSKA (reference sequence). The CDR3 DNA reads as TGCAGTGCTAGAGAAGGGAAGAACCCGTACAGGACAGATACGCAGTATTTT. Translating it yields CSAREGKNPYRTDTQYF.

The chain couples TRBV5-1 to TRBJ1-1; D call uncertain. This CDR3 has 14 residues. The germline V gene has CDR1 SGHRS and CDR2 YFSETQ. The V end lost 2 bases, the J end lost 0 bases, and 8 bases lay between the germline ends. CDR3 nucleotides: TGCGCCAGCAGCTTACAGAACGTGAACACTGAAGCTTTCTTT. Amino acid sequence: CASSLQNVNTEAFF.

This sequence joins TRBV9 and TRBJ1-2; 8 nucleotides match TRBD1. V was pared by 3 bases and J by 7 bases, with 8 bases of the junction left unmatched. The CDR3 is 14 residues long. Germline V CDR1 and CDR2: SGDLS, YYNGEE. CDR3 DNA: TGTGCCAGCAGCGCTAGTTTCGACAGGGGTGGCTACACCTTC. This codes for CASSASFDRGGYTF.

This clonotype occurred once. The V gene is TRBV7-6, the J gene TRBJ1-1; no reliable D call. This CDR3 comprises 14 residues. Germline CDR1 and CDR2: SGHVS and FNYEAQ. Trimming pared 5 bases from V and 1 base from J, leaving 11 bases between. CDR3 nucleotides: TGTGCCAGCAGCCCACCCAACAAGAACACTGAAGCTTTCTTT. This translates into CASSPPNKNTEAFF. Based on the CDR3 plus reference TRBV7-6 and TRBJ1-1, the full variable domain is GAGVSQSPRYKVTKRGQDVALRCDPISGHVSLYWYRQALGQGPEFLTYFNYEAQQDKSGLPNDRFSAERPEGSISTLTIQRTEQRDSAMYRCASSPPNKNTEAFFGQGTRLTVV.

Here the CDR3 DNA reads TGTGCCACCAGTGAGACCGGGGGACCTGGGGCCAACGTCCTGACTTTC. It specifies CATSETGGPGANVLTF. This chain joins TRBV24-1 and TRBJ2-6; D possibly corresponds to TRBD2 (6 bases). V was shortened by 4 bases and J by 2 bases, with 11 bases between the two germline ends. Germline V gene data show CDR1 as KGHDR and CDR2 as SFDVKD. The CDR3 extends over 16 amino acids.

This chain links TRBV7-9 with TRBJ1-1; D is uncertain. This CDR3 is 12 amino acids long. The germline V and J ends were trimmed by 3 bases and 3 bases, with 5 bases remaining between them. Germline V gene lookup returns CDR1 SEHNR and CDR2 FQNEAQ (reference sequence). CDR3 region: CASSFRDTEAFF. DNA for the CDR3: TGTGCCAGCAGCTTCCGGGACACTGAAGCTTTCTTT.

This chain uses TRBV2 with TRBJ2-1; D is possibly TRBD1 or TRBD2 (6 bases each). Trimming cost V 1 base and J 12 bases, with 13 bases left between them. The length of the CDR3 is 13 residues. CDR1 is SNHLY, CDR2 FYNNEI, per germline. For the CDR3, the DNA is TGTGCCAGCAGTGAAGAAACGGGGGCCGCGCAGTTCTTC. Its protein product is CASSEETGAAQFF. Combining the CDR3 with reference TRBV2 and TRBJ2-1 gives the whole variable domain EPEVTQTPSHQVTQMGQEVILRCVPISNHLYFYWYRQILGQKVEFLVSFYNNEISEKSEIFDDQFSVERPDGSNFTLKIRSTKLEDSAMYFCASSEETGAAQFFGPGTRLTVL.

This chain connects TRBV2 to TRBJ1-1, with no clear D. Germline V gene lookup returns CDR1 SNHLY and CDR2 FYNNEI. V lost 6 bases and J lost 0, with 8 bases in between. The CDR3 runs to 13 residues. CDR3 DNA sequence: TGTGCCAGCAGCGCTTCACTGAACACTGAAGCTTTCTTT. This encodes CASSASLNTEAFF. Full variable domain (remainder filled in from reference TRBV2 and TRBJ1-1): EPEVTQTPSHQVTQMGQEVILRCVPISNHLYFYWYRQILGQKVEFLVSFYNNEISEKSEIFDDQFSVERPDGSNFTLKIRSTKLEDSAMYFCASSASLNTEAFFGQGTRLTVV.

This chain links TRBV15 with TRBJ1-5; the D is unclear. Trimming took off 5 bases at V and 5 bases at J, with 10 bases between the two ends. Looked up from germline, CDR1 is LNHNV and CDR2 is YYDKDF (reference sequence). This CDR3 has 13 residues. Here the CDR3 reads CATSSKRYQPQHF. CDR3 nucleotide sequence: TGTGCCACCAGCTCCAAGAGGTATCAGCCCCAGCATTTT.

The V gene is TRBV6-6, the J gene TRBJ2-1; TRBD2 aligns across 9 bases. In germline, CDR1 is MNHNY, CDR2 SVGAGI (reference sequence). The CDR3 has 15 residues. Trimming cost V 6 bases and J 2 bases; bases outside gene matches: 5. CDR3 nucleotide sequence: TGTGCCAGCAGAATGGCGGGAGGGCCCTACAATGAGCAGTTCTTC. Translation: CASRMAGGPYNEQFF.

The J gene is TRBJ2-1, the V gene TRBV3-1; unclear D gene. This CDR3 contains 12 residues. Trimming took 3 bases from V and 6 from J, leaving 6 bases between them. Germline CDR1 LGHDT, CDR2 YNNKEL (reference sequence). The CDR3 sequence: CASSQSANEQFF. As DNA, the CDR3 is TGTGCCAGCAGCCAGTCGGCCAATGAGCAGTTCTTC.

CDR3 DNA: TGCGCCAGCAGCCTAGTGCGGGCAGGGCGCCACAATGAGCAGTTCTTC. Residues: CASSLVRAGRHNEQFF. V gene TRBV5-1 combines with J gene TRBJ2-1; D may be TRBD1 or TRBD2 (5 bases each). Between the trimmed V and J ends, which lost 4 bases and 5 bases, there was a span of 19 bases. In germline, CDR1 is SGHRS, CDR2 YFSETQ. The CDR3 has 16 amino acids.

V usage is TRBV11-3 and J usage is TRBJ2-7; 10 nucleotides align to TRBD2. The germline V gene encodes CDR1 SGHNT and CDR2 YENEEA. V shed 7 bases and J 4 bases; nucleotides not matched to a gene: 7. CDR3 size: 14 residues. CDR3 amino acids: CASTSSSGSYEQYF. The CDR3 nucleotides are TGTGCCAGCACCTCATCTAGCGGGAGTTACGAGCAGTACTTC. The full variable domain, in which reference TRBV11-3 and TRBJ2-7 provide the parts outside the CDR3, is EAGVVQSPRYKIIEKKQPVAFWCNPISGHNTLYWYLQNLGQGPELLIRYENEEAVDDSQLPKDRFSAERLKGVDSTLKIQPAELGDSAVYLCASTSSSGSYEQYFGPGTRLTVT.

The V gene is TRBV5-1, the J gene TRBJ2-5; D is possibly TRBD2 (6 bases). This CDR3 contains 16 residues. Trimming removed 5 bases at V and 1 base at J, with 18 bases between. The germline CDR1 and CDR2 sequences are SGHRS and YFSETQ. The CDR3 loop is CASSSLQGGGQETQYF. DNA of the CDR3: TGCGCCAGCAGTTCACTTCAGGGAGGCGGCCAAGAGACCCAGTACTTC.

The rearrangement uses TRBV2 and TRBJ2-7, with no clear D. Germline CDR1 is SNHLY and CDR2 is FYNNEI. V was clipped by 5 bases and J by 1 base, with 9 bases between them. This CDR3 contains 13 residues. In nucleotides, the CDR3 is TGTGCCAGCAGTACCACGGATTCCTACGAGCAGTACTTC. It is translated as CASSTTDSYEQYF.